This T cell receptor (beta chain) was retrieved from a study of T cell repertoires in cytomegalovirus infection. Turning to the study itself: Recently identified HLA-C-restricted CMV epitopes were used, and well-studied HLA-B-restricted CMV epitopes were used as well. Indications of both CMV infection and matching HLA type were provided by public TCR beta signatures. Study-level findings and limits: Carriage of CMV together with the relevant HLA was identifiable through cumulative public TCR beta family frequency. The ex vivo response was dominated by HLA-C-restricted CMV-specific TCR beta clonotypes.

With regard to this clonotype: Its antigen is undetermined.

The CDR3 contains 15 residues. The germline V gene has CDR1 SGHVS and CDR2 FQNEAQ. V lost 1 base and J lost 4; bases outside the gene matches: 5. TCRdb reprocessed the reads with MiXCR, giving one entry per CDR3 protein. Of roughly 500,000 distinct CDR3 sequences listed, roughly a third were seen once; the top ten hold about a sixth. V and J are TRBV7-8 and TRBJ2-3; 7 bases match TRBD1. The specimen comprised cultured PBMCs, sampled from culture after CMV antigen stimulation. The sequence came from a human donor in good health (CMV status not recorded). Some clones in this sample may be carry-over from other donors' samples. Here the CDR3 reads CASSLGAQGSDTQYF. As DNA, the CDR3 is TGTGCCAGCAGCTTAGGGGCACAGGGGTCAGATACGCAGTATTTT. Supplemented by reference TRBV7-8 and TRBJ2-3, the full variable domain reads GAGVSQSPRYKVAKRGQDVALRCDPISGHVSLFWYQQALGQGPEFLTYFQNEAQLDKSGLPSDRFFAERPEGSVSTLKIQRTQQEDSAVYLCASSLGAQGSDTQYFGPGTRLTVL.